Following are 20 T cell receptor beta chains from one sample sequenced in a study of breast tumors, draining lymph nodes, adjacent tissues. Axillary draining lymph nodes of breast cancer patients supplied the node samples. One entry per CDR3 protein results from TCRdb running MiXCR on the multiplex PCR reads. The sample comprises about 270,000 distinct CDR3 sequences, under 35% of which are singletons, and around 1.1% rests with the top ten. Sequencing was carried out using axillary lymph node tissue. The receptor set was obtained from a female donor with breast cancer. Some clones in this sample may be carry-over from other donors' samples.

This sequence joins TRBV12-3 or TRBV12-4 and TRBJ2-7, with 8 positions matching TRBD1. The CDR3 is 16 residues long. V dropped 7 bases and J dropped 2; count of bases not matched to a gene: 13. The DNA for the CDR3 is TGTGCCAGCATCCCCGGACAGGGACGATACACCTACGAGCAGTACTTC. Translated, it gives CASIPGQGRYTYEQYF.

CDR3: CASNGEPGANVLTF. The DNA of the CDR3 is TGTGCCAGCAACGGGGAACCTGGGGCCAACGTCCTGACTTTC. The gene calls are TRBV28 and TRBJ2-6; a weak D match, TRBD2 (5 bases). Deletions cut 7 bases from V and 2 bases from J, with 9 bases between. The germline CDR1 and CDR2 sequences are MDHEN and SYDVKM. CDR3 length: 14 residues.

This clonotype was seen a handful of times. This chain uses TRBV5-6 with TRBJ2-1, with D tentatively TRBD2 (6 bases). The CDR3 totals 15 residues. CDR1 and CDR2 from the germline V gene are SGHDT and YYEEEE. V lost 4 bases and J lost 5, with 16 bases in between. The CDR3 loop is CASSPWAGWDNEQFF. The DNA for the CDR3 is TGTGCCAGCAGCCCCTGGGCGGGGTGGGACAATGAGCAGTTCTTC.

A remark on this clonotype: A read error may produce the germline difference seen at one junction end. The CDR3 bases are TGTGCCAGCAGTCGGGGTCACAATGAGCCCCAGCATTTT. Its protein is CASSRGHNEPQHF. The J gene is TRBJ1-5, the V gene TRBV27; no reliable D call. The CDR3 is made up of 13 amino acids. Per the germline V gene, CDR1 is MNHEY and CDR2 is SMNVEV (reference sequence).

This clonotype was recorded once. A clone one base away is much larger, so this may be a read error. The V and J genes are TRBV19 and TRBJ2-1; 8 bases agree with TRBD1. The CDR3 is 13 amino acids. Germline V lookup: CDR1 LNHDA, CDR2 SQIVND (reference sequence). The CDR3 DNA is TGTGCCAGTAACCGACAGGGGCTCTATGAGCGGTTCTTC. It codes for CASNRQGLYERFF.

This clonotype was picked up many times. V usage is TRBV14 and J usage is TRBJ2-7; D remains ambiguous. The V and J ends lost 4 bases and 0 bases respectively, with 10 bases between them. From germline, CDR1 is SGHDN and CDR2 FVKESK. The CDR3 is made up of 14 amino acids. The chain's CDR3 is CASSPGRVSYEQYF. The CDR3 nucleotides read TGTGCCAGCAGCCCAGGAAGGGTCTCCTACGAGCAGTACTTC.

Points on this clonotype: The final CDR3 position lacks the conserved phenylalanine or tryptophan, pointing to a likely read error. The chain employs TRBV7-8 and TRBJ2-7, with D possibly matching TRBD2 (6 bases). V lost 6 bases, J lost 5 bases, and 23 bases lay in between. The CDR3 is made up of 16 amino acids. Germline V gene lookup returns CDR1 SGHVS and CDR2 FQNEAQ. CDR3 sequence: CASSLRLHGSRNEQYL. CDR3 DNA: TGTGCCAGCAGTTTAAGGTTGCACGGGAGTCGGAACGAGCAGTACCTC.

This clonotype was detected many times. The rearrangement uses TRBV9 and TRBJ2-3; 11 bases line up with TRBD2. The CDR3 extends over 14 amino acids. The ends lost 1 base at V and 9 bases at J; junction bases unmatched: 4. The germline V gene encodes CDR1 SGDLS and CDR2 YYNGEE. The CDR3 sequence is CASSVTSGRVTQYF. In DNA, the CDR3 is TGTGCCAGCAGCGTAACTAGCGGGAGAGTGACGCAGTATTTT. Drawing the rest from reference TRBV9 and TRBJ2-3, the complete variable domain is DSGVTQTPKHLITATGQRVTLRCSPRSGDLSVYWYQQSLDQGLQFLIQYYNGEERAKGNILERFSAQQFPDLHSELNLSSLELGDSALYFCASSVTSGRVTQYFGPGTRLTVL.

This chain joins TRBV12-3 or TRBV12-4 and TRBJ2-7, with D perhaps matching TRBD1 (5 bases). Trimming removed 6 bases from V and 2 bases from J, with 11 bases in between. The CDR3 is 13 residues long. The CDR3 nucleotides are TGTGCCAGCAGCTTGACAGCTACCTACGAGCAGTACTTC. This encodes CASSLTATYEQYF.

DNA for the CDR3: TGTGCCAGCAGCCACTTGGCGGGATCCGACGAGCAGTACTTC. Protein product: CASSHLAGSDEQYF. The rearrangement joins TRBV11-1 to TRBJ2-7; D is possibly TRBD2 (6 bases). CDR3 size: 14 residues. Trimming pared 5 bases from V and 5 bases from J, leaving 16 bases between. The germline gives CDR1 SGHAT, CDR2 FQDESV (reference sequence).

This clonotype was recorded many times. The chain couples TRBV7-2 to TRBJ2-3; D remains ambiguous. V lost 6 bases and J 5 bases, leaving 12 bases between the germline ends. CDR1 is SGHTA, CDR2 FQGNSA, per germline. CDR3 length equals 13 residues. This chain's CDR3 is CASRASGEDTQYF. Here the CDR3 DNA reads TGTGCCAGCAGAGCTAGTGGCGAAGATACGCAGTATTTT.

This clonotype showed up just a few times. The chain has TRBV2 and TRBJ1-1, with 10 bases that match TRBD1. Looked up from germline, CDR1 is SNHLY and CDR2 is FYNNEI. The CDR3 sequence is 14 residues long. The V and J ends lost 6 bases and 11 bases, in that order; junction bases with no gene match: 12. The chain's CDR3 is CASRGTGDHSGAFF. Written as DNA, the CDR3 is TGTGCCAGCAGAGGGACAGGGGACCACTCTGGTGCTTTCTTT.

J is TRBJ1-6 and V is TRBV4-3; the D is unclear. Germline V lookup: CDR1 LGHNA, CDR2 YSLEER. CDR3 length: 10 residues. V shed 0 bases and J shed 13 bases, with 1 base lying between them. The DNA of the CDR3 is TGCGCCAGCAGCCAAGATCCCCTCCACTTT. Translation: CASSQDPLHF.

This clonotype was recorded many times. The chain recombines TRBV20-1 with TRBJ1-2; 7 bases are shared with TRBD1. The CDR3 spans 14 residues. Germline V gives CDR1 DFQATT, CDR2 SNEGSKA (reference sequence). After removal of 6 bases from V and 7 bases from J, the junction contained 14 bases not matched to a gene. DNA for the CDR3: TGCAGTGCCCCGACAGGGTCCCCCAGGGTTGGCTACACCTTC. It encodes CSAPTGSPRVGYTF.

Only one count was recorded for this clonotype. The chain is built from TRBV14 and TRBJ2-2, with D perhaps TRBD2 (6 bases). CDR3 length equals 16 residues. Deletions cut 1 base from V and 2 bases from J, with 11 bases between. Germline CDR1 reads SGHDN; CDR2 reads FVKESK. As DNA, the CDR3 is TGTGCCAGCAGCCAAGTACTTGCGGGAAACACCGGGGAGCTGTTTTTT. Translated, it gives CASSQVLAGNTGELFF.

This clonotype turned up a few times. This sequence joins TRBV18 and TRBJ1-4; 8 bases are shared with TRBD1. Germline CDR1 reads KGHSH; CDR2 reads LQKENI. V dropped 4 bases and J dropped 6; count of bases not matched to a gene: 4. The CDR3 totals 14 residues. In DNA, the CDR3 is TGTGCCAGCTCACTCGGACAGGGTGATGAAAAACTGTTTTTT. Amino acids: CASSLGQGDEKLFF.

This clonotype was picked up many times. One end of the junction fails to match germline, which may point to a read error. The rearrangement uses TRBV12-5 and TRBJ2-2, with 10 bases fitting TRBD2. Per germline, CDR1 LGHNT and CDR2 FRNRAP. CDR3 length: 16 residues. This CDR3 reads CASGPGTSVNSGELFF. For the CDR3, the DNA is TGTGCTAGTGGTCCCGGGACTAGCGTGAACAGCGGGGAGCTGTTTTTT.

Notes on this clonotype: At one boundary the junction diverges from the germline segment, which might be a read error. The chain carries TRBV4-1 and TRBJ1-2; 8 nucleotides agree with TRBD1. CDR1 is MGHRA and CDR2 is YSYEKL in the germline V gene. This CDR3 is 12 amino acids long. CDR3 residues: CASSRAGGADRF. CDR3 DNA: TGCGCCAGCAGCCGAGCAGGGGGCGCCGACCGATTC.

This clonotype was detected once. A read error may explain this, as a much larger clone is one base away. The chain uses TRBV19 and TRBJ2-7, with a weak D call TRBD2 (6 bases). CDR3 size: 12 residues. The V end was cut by 3 bases, the J end by 6 bases, with 9 bases between. Germline-derived CDR1 and CDR2 are LNHDA and SQIVND (reference sequence). This CDR3 reads CASSMGGIEQYF. The CDR3 DNA sequence: TGTGCCAGTAGTATGGGGGGAATCGAGCAGTACTTC.

This clonotype was picked up many times. This sequence joins TRBV18 and TRBJ1-6; D ambiguous. The CDR3 sequence is 13 residues long. The germline V and J ends were trimmed by 2 bases and 8 bases, with 7 bases remaining between them. Looked up from germline, CDR1 is KGHSH and CDR2 is LQKENI. The CDR3 reads CASSPGADSPLHF. The CDR3 nucleotides read TGTGCCAGCTCACCAGGTGCTGATTCACCCCTCCACTTT.